This passage covers 22 T cell receptor beta chains from one sample sequenced in a study of T cells in women clearing cervical HPV infection (dated by TCRdb to between 2018 and 2020). Libraries came from the immunoSEQ multiplex PCR assay. What TCRdb holds here is the immuneACCESS table cut down to in-frame rearrangements. Part of the clones is not present; checked against another copy, under half of the missing clones reflect an unresolved V gene, and the others are unexplained. This sample's clone table shows 15,000 or so clones. The ten largest clonotypes hold approximately 10% of the sample. Sequencing was performed on blood buffy coat. The receptors come from a woman aged 18-70 years with a cervical HPV16 infection that either progressed to CIN3+ or cleared (not recorded which).

Note on this clone: The CDR3 end is not reached by the read, which stops 3 residues before it; the germline J gene fills it in. J is TRBJ1-5 and V is TRBV19, with D tentatively TRBD1 (5 bases). V dropped 5 bases and J dropped 3 bases, with 8 bases sitting between them. CDR3 length: 13 residues. The germline V gene encodes CDR1 LNHDA and CDR2 SQIVND (reference sequence). CDR3 region: CASSLQVNQPQHF. The sequenced CDR3 bases are TGTGCCAGTAGTTTACAGGTCAATCAGCCC.

On this clone itself: The read gets to within 3 residues of the CDR3 end, and the germline J gene fills in the rest. The rearrangement joins TRBV20-1 to TRBJ2-5; TRBD1 might be the D (5 bases). The CDR3 consists of 13 residues. Trimming pared 2 bases from V and 6 bases from J, leaving 13 bases between. Looked up from germline, CDR1 is DFQATT and CDR2 is SNEGSKA (reference sequence). Partial CDR3 DNA: TGCAGTGCTAGATCGTCAGGGATGAAGACC. Its protein product is CSARSSGMKT. The entire CDR3 sequence reads CSARSSGMKTQYF.

About this clone itself: The read finishes 3 residues shy of the CDR3 end, and the germline J gene is used to complete it. This sequence joins TRBV7-2 and TRBJ2-1, with TRBD2 matching over 10 bases. CDR3 length: 16 amino acids. V was clipped by 0 bases and J by 1 base; unmatched bases: 0. Looked up from germline, CDR1 is SGHTA and CDR2 is FQGNSA. The covered CDR3 bases are TGTGCCAGCAGCTTAGCTAGCGGGGGGTCCTACAATGAG. Its translation is CASSLASGGSYNE. The entire CDR3 is CASSLASGGSYNEQFF.

On this clone itself: Coverage ceases 3 residues before the CDR3 finishes, and the germline J gene fills in the end. The chain is built from TRBV7-6 and TRBJ1-1; no clear D gene. Germline loops: CDR1 SGHVS, CDR2 FNYEAQ. Trimming pared 3 bases from V and 1 base from J, leaving 6 bases between. The CDR3 is made up of 13 amino acids. The CDR3 DNA, read in part, is TGTGCCAGCAGCTTTAACACGAACACTGAA. This encodes CASSFNTNTE. The complete CDR3 reads CASSFNTNTEAFF.

To note about this clone: The sequenced fragment ends 3 residues before the CDR3 boundary, so the rest is inferred from the germline J gene. The chain recombines TRBV2 with TRBJ2-1, with 10 positions matching TRBD1. The trim removed 4 bases at V and 6 bases at J, leaving 9 bases unmatched. The CDR3 is made up of 16 amino acids. In germline, CDR1 is SNHLY, CDR2 FYNNEI. CDR3: CASSGLGQGVGNEQFF. The CDR3 bases that were read are TGTGCCAGCAGTGGCTTAGGACAGGGGGTTGGCAATGAG.

This clone registers medium-sized by frequency. The missing CDR3 end, 3 residues past where the read stops, is filled in from the germline J gene. The genes are TRBV18 and TRBJ2-1; weak D call: TRBD1 (7 bases). The V end was cut by 3 bases, the J end by 7 bases, with 13 bases between. In germline, CDR1 is KGHSH, CDR2 LQKENI. The CDR3 is 14 residues long. CDR3: CASSPTEGANEQFF. The sequenced part of the CDR3 DNA is TGTGCCAGCTCACCCACGGAGGGGGCGAATGAG.

About this clone: The CDR3 is cut off 3 residues early in the read; its end comes from the germline J gene. V and J are TRBV20-1 and TRBJ2-5; 9 nucleotides line up with TRBD2. Germline V gene sequence: CDR1 DFQATT, CDR2 SNEGSKA (reference sequence). With 2 bases clipped from V and 3 bases from J, the junction kept 1 base outside the gene matches. There are 13 residues in the CDR3. The covered CDR3 bases are TGCAGTGCTAGACTAGCGGGGAAAGAGACC. It yields the protein CSARLAGKET. The entire CDR3 sequence reads CSARLAGKETQYF.

As for this clone: With the read ending 3 residues before the CDR3 end, the germline J gene is used to fill in that end. The rearrangement links TRBV11-3 to TRBJ2-1; 9 positions match TRBD2. The germline V gene encodes CDR1 SGHNT and CDR2 YENEEA. V was clipped by 5 bases and J by 9 bases; unmatched bases: 8. The CDR3 is 14 amino acids. The part of the CDR3 DNA that was read is TGTGCCAGCAGCCCATTAGCGGGAGAGGGTGAG. It codes for CASSPLAGEGE. The entire CDR3 protein reads CASSPLAGEGEQFF.

This CDR3 is CASSYSLQGIKNNEQFF. CDR3 bases read: TGTGCCAGCAGTTACTCATTACAGGGGATTAAGAACAATGAG. The rearrangement joins TRBV6-2 or TRBV6-3 to TRBJ2-1; 7 nucleotides agree with TRBD1. The read is 3 residues too short to cover the CDR3 end, so that end is filled in from the germline J gene. J was trimmed by 5 bases and V by 0 bases; bases with no gene match: 10. Germline V gene sequence: CDR1 MNHEY, CDR2 SVGEGT. The CDR3 consists of 17 residues.

Points on this clone: One end of the junction does not line up with germline, which may come from a read error. Read coverage stops 3 residues before the CDR3 terminus; the germline J gene supplies the remainder. The rearrangement links TRBV7-7 to TRBJ1-1; D might be TRBD1 (6 bases). The CDR3 is 14 residues long. CDR1 and CDR2 from the germline V gene are SSHAT and FNYEAQ (reference sequence). Partial CDR3 DNA: TGTGCTAGCAGTTCCCTCCCAACAGGGTTGGGG. Translation: CASSSLPTGLG. The CDR3 as a whole reads CASSSLPTGLGAFF.

A note on this clone: The read is 3 residues too short to cover the CDR3 end, so that end is filled in from the germline J gene. The rearrangement uses TRBV28 and TRBJ2-7, with a possible D match to TRBD1 (6 bases). The CDR3 totals 14 residues. V was shortened by 3 bases and J by 5 bases, with 14 bases between the two germline ends. CDR1 and CDR2 from the germline V gene are MDHEN and SYDVKM. The CDR3 is CASSFLQGTDEQYF. The covered CDR3 bases are TGTGCCAGCAGTTTTCTCCAGGGGACGGACGAG.

A word on this clone: The CDR3 extends 3 residues past the end of the read, so its final part is completed from the germline J gene. This chain uses TRBV5-1 with TRBJ2-1; the D gene is possibly TRBD1 (6 bases). Germline-derived CDR1 and CDR2 are SGHRS and YFSETQ. This CDR3 region has 16 residues. V lost 5 bases, J lost 0 bases, and 15 bases lay in between. CDR3 sequence reads: CASRYRTAHSYNEQFF. Partial CDR3 DNA: TGCGCCAGCAGGTACCGGACAGCTCACTCCTACAATGAG.

Regarding this clone: The CDR3 extends 3 residues past the end of the read, so its final part is completed from the germline J gene. The chain uses TRBV7-3 and TRBJ2-1, with D possibly TRBD1 on 5 matching bases. CDR3 size: 15 residues. Germline CDR1 and CDR2: SGHTA and FQGTGA. With 2 bases removed from V and 6 bases from J, the gap between germline ends came to 14 bases. The CDR3 spells CASSLERGSVNEQFF. The sequenced part of the CDR3 DNA is TGTGCCAGCAGCTTAGAAAGGGGTTCTGTCAATGAG.

As regards this clone: The missing CDR3 end, 3 residues past where the read stops, is filled in from the germline J gene. The chain links TRBV20-1 to TRBJ1-2; 8 nucleotides line up with TRBD1. The CDR3 covers 16 residues. Germline CDR1 reads DFQATT; CDR2 reads SNEGSKA (reference sequence). The V segment lost 3 bases and the J segment 6 bases; nucleotides outside the gene matches: 15. CDR3 sequence: CSARMVERQGLHGYTF. CDR3 DNA (partial): TGCAGTGCTAGGATGGTTGAGAGACAGGGGTTGCATGGC.

About this clone itself: Germline is not matched at one junction end, which may reflect a read error. The read terminates 3 residues ahead of where the CDR3 ends, so the germline J gene completes it. The rearrangement uses TRBV4-2 and TRBJ2-1; tentative D call: TRBD2 (6 bases). Germline CDR1 reads LGHNA; CDR2 reads YNFKEQ. CDR3 size: 14 residues. The sequenced CDR3 bases are TGCGCCAGCAGCCAAGTCGTGGAGCGGGATGAG. Protein: CASSQVVERDE. The entire CDR3 protein reads CASSQVVERDEQFF.

Comment on this clone: With the read ending 3 residues before the CDR3 end, the germline J gene is used to fill in that end. This chain uses TRBV6-2 or TRBV6-3 with TRBJ2-1, with D possibly being TRBD1 or TRBD2 (7 bases each). Germline CDR1 reads MNHEY; CDR2 reads SVGEGT. Deletions cut 7 bases from V and 9 bases from J, with 13 bases between. There are 12 residues in the CDR3. The CDR3 here is CASKTGRVEQFF. The part of the CDR3 DNA that was read is TGTGCCAGCAAGACAGGGAGGGTTGAG.

The CDR3 bases that were read are TGTGCCAGCTCATTAATGGTCAGCCAAGAGACC. Protein sequence: CASSLMVSQET. The CDR3 in its entirety is CASSLMVSQETQYF. The chain uses TRBV18 and TRBJ2-5; no clear D gene. The observed sequence ends 3 residues before the CDR3 terminus, with the missing tail filled in from the germline J gene. In germline, CDR1 is KGHSH, CDR2 LQKENI. This CDR3 is 14 amino acids long. The V gene lost 5 bases and the J gene lost 1 base, with 11 bases spanning the gap.

Details on this clone: The CDR3 is cut off 3 residues early in the read; its end comes from the germline J gene. This chain joins TRBV19 and TRBJ2-3; 8 positions agree with TRBD1. Looked up from germline, CDR1 is LNHDA and CDR2 is SQIVND (reference sequence). The CDR3 runs 15 residues. The trim removed 6 bases at V and 4 bases at J, leaving 9 bases unmatched. Here the CDR3 reads CASRDRVLLPDTQYF. The part of the CDR3 DNA that was read is TGTGCCAGTAGGGACAGGGTTTTATTGCCAGATACG.

Comments on this clone: The sequenced fragment ends 3 residues before the CDR3 boundary, so the rest is inferred from the germline J gene. This sample also contains other DNA sequences that code for the same CDR3. V and J are TRBV19 and TRBJ2-4; no reliable D call. This CDR3 contains 14 residues. Germline V gene data show CDR1 as LNHDA and CDR2 as SQIVND (reference sequence). This CDR3 is CASTTQLGRQRQYF. The CDR3 bases that were read are TGTGCCAGTACCACCCAACTGGGCCGGCAACGT. Variable domain in full (rest from reference TRBV19 and TRBJ2-4): DGGITQSPKYLFRKEGQNVTLSCEQNLNHDAMYWYRQDPGQGLRLIYYSQIVNDFQKGDIAEGYSVSREKKESFPLTVTSAQKNPTAFYLCASTTQLGRQRQYFGAGTRLSVL.

About this clone: The germline gene is not matched at one end of the junction; a read error may be the cause. The sequenced fragment ends 3 residues before the CDR3 boundary, so the rest is inferred from the germline J gene. The rearrangement links TRBV2 to TRBJ1-2; 7 bases agree with TRBD1. In germline, CDR1 is SNHLY, CDR2 FYNNEI. There are 11 residues in the CDR3. The CDR3 loop reads CASTGQDGYTF. The sequenced CDR3 bases are TGTGCCAGCACCGGACAGGATGGT.

Note on this clone: A junction end diverges from the germline sequence, so it may reflect a read error. CDR3 DNA (partial): TGCACCAGCAGCTTTTTCCCTCCCTACGAG. Translated: CTSSFFPPYE. The complete CDR3 protein is CTSSFFPPYEQYF. The V gene is TRBV5-1, the J gene TRBJ2-7; D uncertain. The sequenced fragment ends 3 residues before the CDR3 boundary, so the rest is inferred from the germline J gene. The CDR3 is 13 residues long. Germline V CDR1 and CDR2: SGHRS, YFSETQ.

As regards this clone: The read is 3 residues too short to cover the CDR3 end, so that end is filled in from the germline J gene. V usage is TRBV7-9 and J usage is TRBJ2-3; tentatively, D is TRBD2 (6 bases). Germline values: CDR1 SEHNR, CDR2 FQNEAQ (reference sequence). The V and J ends lost 5 bases and 4 bases respectively, with 16 bases between them. This CDR3 has 15 residues. CDR3 DNA, as far as it was read: TGTGCCAGCAGCCAACAATTGGGCGGGGCAGATACG. Amino acid sequence: CASSQQLGGADT. The entire CDR3 is CASSQQLGGADTQYF.